This TCR beta chain appears in the sequencing data of a study of graft-versus-host responses after intestinal transplantation. In the study overall: Anti-thymocyte globulin served as induction for all recipients, who then took tacrolimus and steroids for three to four years.

Sequencing was performed with immunoSEQ multiplex PCR; in TCRdb, only in-frame clones are kept and a portion is missing. The data hold roughly 90,000 clones, with about 85% observed a single time. Of note for this clone: Its antigen remains unidentified.

J lost 1 base, V lost 4 bases, and 15 bases had no gene match. This CDR3 has 19 residues. Germline V gene lookup returns CDR1 SGDLS and CDR2 YYNGEE. The sequence came from a human donor who was the organ donor for an intestinal transplant. This chain connects TRBV9 to TRBJ2-3, with TRBD2 identical over 10 bases. The starting material was unstimulated CD4+ T cells sorted from spleen or lymph node cells, obtained before transplant. CDR3 residues: CASSTRPAGGPDGTDTQYF. DNA of the CDR3: TGTGCCAGCAGCACCCGCCCAGCGGGGGGGCCCGATGGCACAGATACGCAGTATTTT.